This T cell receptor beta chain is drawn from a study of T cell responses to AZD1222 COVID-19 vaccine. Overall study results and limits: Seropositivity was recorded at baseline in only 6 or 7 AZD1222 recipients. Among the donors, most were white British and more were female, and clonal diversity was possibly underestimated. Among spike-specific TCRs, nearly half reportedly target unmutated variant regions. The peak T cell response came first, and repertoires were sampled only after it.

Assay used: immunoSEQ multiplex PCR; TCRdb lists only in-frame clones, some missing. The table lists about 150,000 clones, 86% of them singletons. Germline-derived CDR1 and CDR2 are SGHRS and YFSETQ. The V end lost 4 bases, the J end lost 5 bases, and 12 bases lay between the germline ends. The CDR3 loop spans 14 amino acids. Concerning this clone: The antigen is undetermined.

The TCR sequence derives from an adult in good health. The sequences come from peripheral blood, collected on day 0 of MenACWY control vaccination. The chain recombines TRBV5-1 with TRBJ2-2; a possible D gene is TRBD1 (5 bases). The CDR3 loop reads CASSVADSTGELFF. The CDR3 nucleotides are TGCGCCAGCAGCGTTGCCGACAGTACCGGGGAGCTGTTTTTT.